The clone carrying this TCR beta chain was observed a handful of times. This sample is drawn from a study of blood T cells in healthy people across ages. Germline CDR1 reads MGHRA; CDR2 reads YSYEKL. V was pared by 4 bases and J by 8 bases, with 7 bases of the junction left unmatched. The CDR3 is made up of 14 amino acids. It was with a sample-barcoded 5' primer and a J-beta primer mix that a second PCR of roughly 6 to 11 cycles was run. MiXCR, run by TCRdb on the 5' RACE reads, gives a single entry per CDR3 protein. The sample yields about 800,000 distinct CDR3 sequences, roughly 25% seen once. Peripheral blood samples of 9 to 10 milliliters were drawn from each donor. The sample also formed part of further work on T cells of mothers and their children. That work states: Each child gave about 3 million TCR beta CDR3 reads (each mother, over 9 million).

The sequencing sample was made of blood. The chain couples TRBV4-1 to TRBJ1-4, with TRBD1 matching 7 bases. The receptor comes from a boy aged 5 to 17 in good health. The CDR3 bases are TGCGCCAGCAGCCCGATCGGGACAGTAGAAAAACTGTTTTTT. Its translation is CASSPIGTVEKLFF.